The 3 T cell receptor beta chains given below trace back to one sample, sequenced in a study of CD8+ T cells in alopecia areata. The study sorted pooled cutaneous lymph node cells by CD4, CD8alpha, NKG2D, NKG2ACE and other markers. Sequencing templates came from extracted RNA that was reverse transcribed into cDNA. Data came from immunoSEQ multiplex PCR; TCRdb stores just in-frame clones and leaves some out. In total the sample includes about 270,000 clones, none of them seen once. The material sequenced was CD4+ T cells sorted from a lymph node. The receptors derive from a C3H/HeJ mouse with alopecia areata. MHC haplotype of the mouse line: H2-k.

This clone has only a few counts. Gene names follow the mouse nomenclature. The CDR3 goes on 3 residues after the read ends, and that part is filled in from the germline J gene. The gene calls are TRBV31 and TRBJ1-6; tentatively, D is TRBD1 (6 bases). TRBJ1-6 is sorted into the ORF group, with uncertain function. With 5 bases removed from V and 5 bases from J, the gap between germline ends came to 16 bases. Germline V lookup: CDR1 GKSSPN, CDR2 SITVG. CDR3 length equals 15 residues. The CDR3 is CAWAPGTTNNSPLYF. Incomplete CDR3 DNA: TGTGCCTGGGCCCCCGGGACAACCAATAATTCGCCC.

Only a few counts were recorded for this clone. Mouse gene names and germline throughout. The read ends 4 residues before the CDR3 terminus; that terminus is restored from the germline J gene. The chain combines TRBV13-1 with TRBJ2-2; D might be TRBD1 (6 bases). The length of the CDR3 is 15 residues. CDR1 and CDR2 (germline): NSHNY, SYGAGN. Trimming removed 1 base at V and 2 bases at J, with 9 bases between. The sequenced CDR3 bases are TGTGCCAGCAGTGATCGACAGGTCAACACCGGG. Translating it yields CASSDRQVNTG. The complete CDR3 sequence is CASSDRQVNTGQLYF.

This clone was found a few times. Since a much larger clone is just one base distant, this may be a read error. Any gene name here is a mouse gene name. CDR3 DNA, as far as it was read: TGTGCCAGCAGCCCCCACAGGGAT. This encodes CASSPHRD. The entire CDR3 protein reads CASSPHRDEQYF. The rearrangement joins TRBV5 to TRBJ2-7; tentatively, D is TRBD1 (6 bases). Read coverage stops 4 residues before the CDR3 terminus; the germline J gene supplies the remainder. The CDR3 spans 12 residues. CDR1 and CDR2 (germline): LGHNA, YNLKQL (reference sequence).